The text below deals with one TCR beta chain. In the study's own analysis: It was from reference gene primer amplification that nucleated cell counts were estimated. The repertoire was sequenced with immunoSEQ multiplex PCR; TCRdb's copy has only in-frame clones and lacks some. V and J calls and clone size are as listed in that table; D and trimming were resolved from the DNA. The sample lists about 400,000 clones; approximately 85% were seen once. The sample belongs to a study of blood T cell repertoires in COVID-19. Study as a whole: Both acute and convalescent COVID-19 samples were obtained from the United States, Italy and Spain.

Each participant's cohort was designated according to participant-reported clinical history. The CDR3 contains 14 residues. V lost 1 base, J lost 2 bases, and 5 bases lay in between. Per the germline V gene, CDR1 is SGHAT and CDR2 is FQNNGV. Sequencing input: PBMCs or T cells enriched from blood (not recorded which). This clonotype was obtained from a woman in her thirties or forties with acute COVID-19. This chain connects TRBV11-2 to TRBJ2-2; D remains unclear. The CDR3 sequence is CASSLGHNTGELFF. The CDR3 DNA reads TGTGCCAGCAGCTTAGGTCATAACACCGGGGAGCTGTTTTTT.